The 14 T cell receptor beta chains in this list originate from one sample, sequenced in a study of blood T cell repertoires in COVID-19. Libraries were prepared by immunoSEQ multiplex PCR; TCRdb keeps only in-frame clonotypes and omits some of them. The table records fewer than 200,000 clones, approximately 85% of them present only once. The sequenced material came from peripheral blood. These receptors were collected from a man in his fifties or sixties who had recovered from COVID-19.

This clone was recorded a few times. The chain joins TRBV4-1 to TRBJ1-5; D is perhaps TRBD1 (6 bases). V was pared by 8 bases and J by 1 base, with 15 bases between. The CDR3 is made up of 15 amino acids. In germline, CDR1 is MGHRA, CDR2 YSYEKL. The DNA for the CDR3 is TGCGCCAGCGAACAGGGCGAGGGGAGCAATCAGCCCCAGCATTTT. Translation gives CASEQGEGSNQPQHF.

This chain uses TRBV7-2 with TRBJ1-2, with D tentatively TRBD1 (5 bases). V lost 5 bases and J lost 3, with 10 bases in between. This CDR3 is 13 amino acids long. Germline V lookup: CDR1 SGHTA, CDR2 FQGNSA. The CDR3 coding sequence is TGTGCCAGCAGCAACTCAGGGTACTATGGCTACACCTTC. Protein: CASSNSGYYGYTF.

The chain links TRBV23-1 to TRBJ1-2; tentative D call: TRBD1 (6 bases). TRBV23-1 is designated an ORF whose function remains uncertain. The CDR3 is 14 amino acids. V was pared by 8 bases and J by 2 bases, with 15 bases between. The CDR3 region is CASRNRVPNYGYTF. The CDR3 nucleotides read TGCGCCAGCCGTAACAGGGTCCCAAACTATGGCTACACCTTC.

V gene TRBV4-1 combines with J gene TRBJ2-3; 11 bases align to TRBD2. Per the germline V gene, CDR1 is MGHRA and CDR2 is YSYEKL. V shed 1 base and J 0 bases; nucleotides not matched to a gene: 12. The CDR3 length is 20 residues. The CDR3 sequence is CASSQGPGTSGASSTDTQYF. Written as DNA, the CDR3 is TGCGCCAGCAGCCAAGGACCCGGGACTAGCGGTGCCTCTAGCACAGATACGCAGTATTTT.

A single count supports this clone. This chain connects TRBV7-3 to TRBJ2-2, with D unresolved. Per germline, CDR1 SGHTA and CDR2 FQGTGA. This CDR3 contains 14 residues. Trimming left V 0 bases short and J 5 bases short, with 7 bases between. CDR3 in DNA: TGTGCCAGCAGCTTAACTCCCGGGACCGGGGAGCTGTTTTTT. It codes for CASSLTPGTGELFF.

The rearrangement uses TRBV6-5 and TRBJ1-2; 8 nucleotides agree with TRBD1. CDR3 length: 14 residues. Germline assignment: CDR1 MNHEY and CDR2 SVGAGI. J lost 7 bases, V lost 0 bases, and 4 bases had no gene match. The CDR3 loop is CASSYSGQVGGYTF. DNA for the CDR3: TGTGCCAGCAGTTACTCGGGACAGGTCGGTGGCTACACCTTC.

The chain carries TRBV7-2 and TRBJ2-2; TRBD1 aligns across 7 bases. The trim removed 5 bases at V and 1 base at J, leaving 10 bases unmatched. Germline assignment: CDR1 SGHTA and CDR2 FQGNSA. This CDR3 comprises 17 residues. The CDR3 DNA is TGTGCCAGCAGCCGCCCGACGCGGACAGGGAACACCGGGGAGCTGTTTTTT. Translation: CASSRPTRTGNTGELFF.

The chain employs TRBV29-1 and TRBJ1-5; D gene unclear. V was shortened by 5 bases and J by 3 bases, with 8 bases between the two germline ends. The CDR3 covers 12 residues. CDR1 SQVTM and CDR2 ANQGSEA come from the germline V gene. CDR3 in DNA: TGCAGCGTTCAGAACCCCAATCAGCCCCAGCATTTT. The encoded protein is CSVQNPNQPQHF.

CDR3 in amino acids: CASSFAGVTGELFF. In DNA form, the CDR3 reads TGTGCCAGCAGCTTCGCAGGGGTCACCGGGGAGCTGTTTTTT. V gene TRBV7-3 combines with J gene TRBJ2-2; perhaps TRBD1 as D (6 bases). The V end was cut by 3 bases, the J end by 4 bases, with 9 bases between. This CDR3 spans 14 amino acids. Germline V lookup: CDR1 SGHTA, CDR2 FQGTGA.

The chain is built from TRBV20-1 and TRBJ1-2; D gene ambiguous. V gave up 3 bases and J gave up 3 bases, with 14 bases separating them. The germline V gene encodes CDR1 DFQATT and CDR2 SNEGSKA (reference sequence). The CDR3 contains 14 residues. DNA of the CDR3: TGCAGTGCTAGTGATATGGAGGTGGACTATGGCTACACCTTC. Translation: CSASDMEVDYGYTF.

The chain couples TRBV7-3 to TRBJ2-5; 13 bases fit TRBD2. Trimming removed 5 bases from V and 5 bases from J; junction bases left unmatched: 5. Germline V gene sequence: CDR1 SGHTA, CDR2 FQGTGA. This CDR3 is built from 15 residues. In DNA, the CDR3 is TGTGCCAGCAGCCTCGGACTAGCGGGGGCTGAGACCCAGTACTTC. Translating it yields CASSLGLAGAETQYF.

J is TRBJ2-5 and V is TRBV5-4; 13 bases agree with TRBD2. CDR1 and CDR2 (germline): SGHNT, YYREEE (reference sequence). V lost 0 bases and J lost 5; bases outside the gene matches: 4. The CDR3 extends over 16 amino acids. The CDR3 DNA reads TGTGCCAGCAGCTTGGTACTAGCGGGGGGGTCGGAGACCCAGTACTTC. This encodes CASSLVLAGGSETQYF.

The chain links TRBV2 to TRBJ1-2, with 10 positions matching TRBD1. Germline V lookup: CDR1 SNHLY, CDR2 FYNNEI. CDR3 size: 13 residues. The V segment lost 6 bases and the J segment 6 bases; nucleotides outside the gene matches: 4. For the CDR3, the DNA is TGTGCCAGCAGGAGACAGGGGGCAGATGGCTACACCTTC. Amino acid sequence: CASRRQGADGYTF.

The rearrangement uses TRBV4-2 and TRBJ2-5; 14 nucleotides match TRBD2. The V gene's germline CDR1 is LGHNA and CDR2 YNFKEQ. This CDR3 comprises 18 residues. Unmatched junction bases numbered 5, after V lost 0 bases and J lost 2 bases. CDR3 in amino acids: CASSQELTSGGGQETQYF. The CDR3 nucleotides are TGTGCCAGCAGCCAAGAGCTGACTAGCGGGGGGGGACAAGAGACCCAGTACTTC.